These 9 T cell receptor beta chains were all obtained from the same sample, sequenced in a study of blood T cell repertoires in COVID-19. The repertoire was sequenced with immunoSEQ multiplex PCR; TCRdb's copy has only in-frame clones and lacks some. Of more than 300,000 clones detected, about 85% appear once; the ten largest clones hold under 6%. Material: PBMCs or T cells enriched from blood (not recorded which). The source of these receptors is a woman in her 30s who had recovered from COVID-19.

The chain recombines TRBV5-1 with TRBJ1-1; D unclear. The V gene's germline CDR1 is SGHRS and CDR2 YFSETQ. V lost 4 bases and J lost 2, with 12 bases in between. This CDR3 has 14 residues. CDR3 DNA sequence: TGCGCCAGCAGCCCCCCTACAGATAACACTGAAGCTTTCTTT. Translated: CASSPPTDNTEAFF.

This rearrangement joins TRBV6-4 to TRBJ1-6; perhaps TRBD1 as D (6 bases). The CDR3 is made up of 15 amino acids. V dropped 2 bases and J dropped 9 bases, with 14 bases sitting between them. Germline V CDR1 and CDR2: MRHNA, SNTAGT. CDR3 region: CASSDDMGAGSPLHF. CDR3 bases: TGTGCCAGCAGTGACGATATGGGGGCAGGTTCACCCCTCCACTTT.

The chain carries TRBV19 and TRBJ1-4; weak D call: TRBD1 (5 bases). Germline V lookup: CDR1 LNHDA, CDR2 SQIVND (reference sequence). The CDR3 runs to 14 residues. V shed 6 bases and J shed 3 bases, with 11 bases lying between them. DNA for the CDR3: TGTGCCAGTAGCCAAGACAGACCTAATGAAAAACTGTTTTTT. Translating it yields CASSQDRPNEKLFF.

The chain links TRBV7-9 to TRBJ2-7; 9 bases are a match to TRBD1. CDR1 and CDR2 from the germline V gene are SEHNR and FQNEAQ (reference sequence). The V segment lost 5 bases and the J segment 7 bases; nucleotides outside the gene matches: 9. The length of the CDR3 is 14 residues. The CDR3 is CASSHPGQGREQYF. CDR3 bases: TGTGCCAGCAGCCATCCGGGACAGGGTCGGGAGCAGTACTTC.

The rearrangement joins TRBV7-2 to TRBJ1-4, with TRBD1 matching over 9 bases. Looked up from germline, CDR1 is SGHTA and CDR2 is FQGNSA. The CDR3 covers 17 residues. The J segment lost 1 base and the V segment lost 5 bases, leaving 8 bases of the junction unmatched. This CDR3 reads CASSPQRTGVTNEKLFF. CDR3 in DNA: TGTGCCAGCAGCCCCCAGAGGACAGGGGTAACTAATGAAAAACTGTTTTTT.

V and J are TRBV27 and TRBJ2-7; 9 bases map to TRBD1. CDR1 MNHEY and CDR2 SMNVEV come from the germline V gene (reference sequence). Germline trimming cut 6 bases from V and 6 bases from J; bases unmatched to any gene: 6. The CDR3 has 13 residues. Here the CDR3 DNA reads TGTGCCAGCAGAGGACAGGGGAGGAGCGAGCAGTACTTC. Its protein is CASRGQGRSEQYF.

The CDR3 protein is CASSVVGGASPLHF. In DNA, the CDR3 is TGTGCCAGCAGCGTAGTGGGGGGAGCGTCACCCCTCCACTTT. The rearrangement links TRBV9 to TRBJ1-6; the D gene is possibly TRBD1 (5 bases). The ends were cut back, 0 bases at V and 10 bases at J, with 11 bases in the middle. Germline V gene sequence: CDR1 SGDLS, CDR2 YYNGEE. This CDR3 is built from 14 residues.

The chain uses TRBV19 and TRBJ1-2; TRBD1 might be the D (6 bases). The CDR3 is 13 amino acids. The V end was cut by 3 bases, the J end by 6 bases, with 11 bases between. Germline CDR1 LNHDA, CDR2 SQIVND (reference sequence). CDR3 bases: TGTGCCAGTAGTATCAGGGGTGGGGATGGCTACACCTTC. Amino acid sequence: CASSIRGGDGYTF.

The chain is built from TRBV3-1 (or the pseudogene TRBV3-2) and TRBJ1-3; D not resolved. The CDR3 is 13 residues long. V was cut by 3 bases and J by 3 bases, with 6 bases left in between. The germline gives CDR1 LGHDT, CDR2 YNNKEL (reference sequence). The CDR3 loop reads CASSQRDGNTIYF. The CDR3 DNA follows: TGTGCCAGCAGCCAGCGGGATGGAAACACCATATATTTT.